What follows is one T cell receptor beta chain and its context. The antigen is unknown. The sample is drawn from a study of T cell responses to AZD1222 COVID-19 vaccine. Study-wide findings and caveats: The span of vaccine-associated CD4 TCRs extended across spike, with dominance at 160-218 and 743-854.

TCRdb keeps only in-frame clones here, not all; method: immunoSEQ multiplex PCR. The sample has about 140,000 clones; around nine tenths are singletons. Germline CDR1 and CDR2: SNHLY and FYNNEI. The CDR3 has 13 residues. Trimming stripped 8 bases from V and 3 bases from J, with 13 bases between. Sequencing was performed on peripheral blood, taken on day 0 of AZD1222 vaccination. This chain links TRBV2 with TRBJ1-2; no reliable D call. The receptor was derived from an adult in good health. The CDR3 sequence is CASSDAPYYGYTF. In DNA form, the CDR3 reads TGTGCCAGCTCAGATGCCCCGTACTATGGCTACACCTTC.